This TCR beta chain was profiled in a study of T cells after posttransplantation cyclophosphamide. The CDR3 spans 17 residues. V trimming: 1 base; J trimming: 5 bases; junction bases outside the gene matches: 9. The germline CDR1 and CDR2 sequences are MNHEY and SMNVEV (reference sequence). A word on this clone: The antigen is unknown.

The naive gate required viable CD3+CD4+ or CD3+CD8+ cells with CCR7+CD45RA+CD45RO-CD95-CD27+CD28+ phenotype. Overall study findings and caveats: Tissue-infiltrating T cells from skin or gut overlapped little with blood T cells.

Only in-frame clones appear in the TCRdb table, and some are missing; sequencing was by immunoSEQ multiplex PCR. The sample shows 11,000 or so clones, approximately 95% of them seen only once. The clonotype comes from a young man in good health and a related stem cell transplant donor. Input material: naive CD8+ T cells sorted from PBMCs. The chain couples TRBV27 to TRBJ1-2; 11 bases are shared with TRBD1. In DNA, the CDR3 is TGTGCCAGCAGTTTATTTTACGGGGACAGGGGGAGGTATGGCTACACCTTC. Translating it yields CASSLFYGDRGRYGYTF.